A selection of T cell receptor beta chains follows, all from one sample in a study of T cell repertoires in cytomegalovirus infection. Via MiXCR, TCRdb re-called the reads, giving one row per CDR3 protein. This table has some 940,000 distinct CDR3 sequences, 31% appearing once. No antigen is known for these receptors. The sample consisted of cultured CD8+ T cells from PBMCs, taken from culture after CMV antigen stimulation. The source of these receptors is a human donor in good health (CMV status not recorded). Some clones in this sample may be carry-over from other donors' samples. The CDR3 runs from the conserved cysteine through the conserved F or W. D genes are given only for firm matches. Some rows have no size entry. The others give once, few or many, or a class for an expanded clone.

CDR3nt: TGTGCCAGCGGTTTAGATGCGGGGGATCAAGAGACCCAGTACTTC
CDR3aa: CASGLDAGDQETQYF
len: 15
d_gene: TRBD2
j_gene: TRBJ2-5
v_gene: TRBV12-3/TRBV12-4
abundance: -

CDR3nt: TGTGCCAGTAGTCGGGACTTCTACTACGAGCAGTACTTC
CDR3aa: CASSRDFYYEQYF
len: 13
d_gene: -
j_gene: TRBJ2-7
v_gene: TRBV19
abundance: few

CDR3nt: TGTGCTAGTGGTCGGGACCTACAAACATTTCGGGGAGGCTACGAGCAGTACTTC
CDR3aa: CASGRDLQTFRGGYEQYF
len: 18
d_gene: -
j_gene: TRBJ2-7
v_gene: TRBV12-5
abundance: -

CDR3nt: TGTGCCAGCAGTGAAGCGCTAGGGCAGGGTGAAAAACTGTTTTTT
CDR3aa: CASSEALGQGEKLFF
len: 15
d_gene: -
j_gene: TRBJ1-4
v_gene: TRBV6-1
abundance: many

CDR3nt: TGTGCCAGCAGTTACCTCAGGGGGCGGAGCACCGGGGAGCTGTTTTTT
CDR3aa: CASSYLRGRSTGELFF
len: 16
d_gene: TRBD1
j_gene: TRBJ2-2
v_gene: TRBV6-2/TRBV6-3
abundance: few

CDR3nt: TGTGCCAGCAGACTGGACACGACTGAAGCTTTCTTT
CDR3aa: CASRLDTTEAFF
len: 12
d_gene: -
j_gene: TRBJ1-1
v_gene: TRBV7-9
abundance: -

CDR3nt: TGTGCCAGCAGCATTGAGGACAGGGGGTTCAATGAGCAGTTCTTC
CDR3aa: CASSIEDRGFNEQFF
len: 15
d_gene: TRBD1
j_gene: TRBJ2-1
v_gene: TRBV5-4
abundance: few

CDR3nt: TGTGCCAGCACATTCGCCTTAGGGGGGAATGAGCAGTTCTTC
CDR3aa: CASTFALGGNEQFF
len: 14
d_gene: -
j_gene: TRBJ2-1
v_gene: TRBV6-1
abundance: many

CDR3nt: TGTGCCAGCAGCGATACCCCGGGTCAGGGGCCCCAGCATTTT
CDR3aa: CASSDTPGQGPQHF
len: 14
d_gene: -
j_gene: TRBJ1-5
v_gene: TRBV7-6
abundance: -

CDR3nt: TGTGCCAGCAGCTTAGAGCACAGTAATTCACCCCTCCACTTT
CDR3aa: CASSLEHSNSPLHF
len: 14
d_gene: -
j_gene: TRBJ1-6
v_gene: TRBV7-2
abundance: few

CDR3nt: TGTGCCAGCCAGGGGAACGGAGAGCAGTACTTC
CDR3aa: CASQGNGEQYF
len: 11
d_gene: -
j_gene: TRBJ2-7
v_gene: TRBV27
abundance: -

CDR3nt: TGTGCCAGCAGCTTAGCCCAGGGATACAATGAGCAGTTCTTC
CDR3aa: CASSLAQGYNEQFF
len: 14
d_gene: -
j_gene: TRBJ2-1
v_gene: TRBV7-2
abundance: many

CDR3nt: TGTGCCAGCAGCTCGGGACAGGGGTTTCAGCCCCAGCATTTT
CDR3aa: CASSSGQGFQPQHF
len: 14
d_gene: TRBD1
j_gene: TRBJ1-5
v_gene: TRBV7-6
abundance: -

CDR3nt: TGTGCCAGCAGGTACCGGGACAGCTCTGGAAACACCATATATTTT
CDR3aa: CASRYRDSSGNTIYF
len: 15
d_gene: TRBD1
j_gene: TRBJ1-3
v_gene: TRBV2
abundance: few

CDR3nt: TGTGCCAGCAGTTTTTCAGGGATCAATGAGCAGTTCTTC
CDR3aa: CASSFSGINEQFF
len: 13
d_gene: -
j_gene: TRBJ2-1
v_gene: TRBV27
abundance: few

CDR3nt: TGTGCCAGCAGTTTGACCGGGTACAACTATGGCTACACCTTC
CDR3aa: CASSLTGYNYGYTF
len: 14
d_gene: -
j_gene: TRBJ1-2
v_gene: TRBV27
abundance: -

CDR3nt: TGTGCCAGTAGTCCGGTGGGTGGGGGCGCGGGGTACAATGAGCAGTTCTTC
CDR3aa: CASSPVGGGAGYNEQFF
len: 17
d_gene: -
j_gene: TRBJ2-1
v_gene: TRBV19
abundance: -

CDR3nt: TGTGCCAGCAGTTTACGGACAGGCTGGGGGGAAAAACTGTTTTTT
CDR3aa: CASSLRTGWGEKLFF
len: 15
d_gene: TRBD1
j_gene: TRBJ1-4
v_gene: TRBV12-3/TRBV12-4
abundance: many

CDR3nt: TGTGCCAGCAGACATACCGGGGCCAAAACAGATACGCAGTATTTT
CDR3aa: CASRHTGAKTDTQYF
len: 15
d_gene: -
j_gene: TRBJ2-3
v_gene: TRBV14
abundance: -

CDR3nt: TGTGCCAGCAGCTTAAGGGGACGCATCTCTGGGGCCAACGTCCTGACTTTC
CDR3aa: CASSLRGRISGANVLTF
len: 17
d_gene: -
j_gene: TRBJ2-6
v_gene: TRBV5-4
abundance: -

CDR3nt: TGTGCCAGCAGTTTAGAGGACGTTAATGAAAAACTGTTTTTT
CDR3aa: CASSLEDVNEKLFF
len: 14
d_gene: -
j_gene: TRBJ1-4
v_gene: TRBV12-3/TRBV12-4
abundance: -

CDR3nt: TGTGCCAGCAGGATCCGACAGGGATCCAGGTGGAACCAAGAGACCCAGTACTTC
CDR3aa: CASRIRQGSRWNQETQYF
len: 18
d_gene: TRBD1
j_gene: TRBJ2-5
v_gene: TRBV6-2/TRBV6-3
abundance: few